The 24 T cell receptor beta chains listed next were all sequenced from one sample in a study of vaccination and CD4 T cells after COVID-19. Sequenced with the Oncomine TCR Beta short-read assay was DNA taken from cultured CD4+ T cells. TCRdb processed the PCR reads anew with MiXCR; each CDR3 protein has one entry. The sample lists approximately 14,000 distinct CDR3 sequences, roughly 50% occurring once. These receptors are not linked to any known antigen. Treatment described: roughly 10-day PBMC culture with coronavirus spike peptide pools or control peptides (ViraFEST assay). Sequenced here: CD4+ T cells from blood, cultured in vitro, sampled before SARS-CoV-2 vaccination. Every receptor here comes from a human donor who had recovered from COVID-19.

In its sample, this clonotype was seen a few times. This chain uses TRBV10-3 with TRBJ1-1; D is unclear. Trimming pared 3 bases from V and 1 base from J, leaving 15 bases between. This CDR3 comprises 16 residues. Germline CDR1 is ENHRY and CDR2 is SYGVKD. The CDR3 sequence is CAISEIGLKTNTEAFF. CDR3 in DNA: TGTGCCATCAGTGAAATCGGCCTGAAGACGAACACTGAAGCTTTCTTT.

This clonotype was observed a handful of times. The rearrangement links TRBV10-1 to TRBJ1-2; D is possibly TRBD1 (5 bases). Deletions cut 6 bases from V and 4 bases from J, with 15 bases between. The CDR3 runs to 14 residues. Germline CDR1 reads WNHNN; CDR2 reads SYGVQD (reference sequence). The CDR3 loop reads CASRWGGYGYGYTF. In nucleotides, the CDR3 is TGCGCCAGCAGATGGGGGGGGTATGGCTATGGCTACACCTTC.

The chain couples TRBV20-1 to TRBJ2-7; the match to TRBD2 covers 8 bases. The CDR3 extends over 17 amino acids. J lost 1 base, V lost 2 bases, and 13 bases had no gene match. From germline, CDR1 is DFQATT and CDR2 SNEGSKA (reference sequence). The CDR3 here is CSARPLAGSAFSYEQYF. The CDR3 DNA sequence: TGCAGTGCTAGACCCCTAGCGGGCTCCGCGTTTTCCTACGAGCAGTACTTC.

This clonotype came up a few times. The chain joins TRBV20-1 to TRBJ1-1; D remains unclear. Trimming pared 3 bases from V and 3 bases from J, leaving 20 bases between. In germline, CDR1 is DFQATT, CDR2 SNEGSKA (reference sequence). The CDR3 spans 16 residues. CDR3 loop: CSARALGARVDTEAFF. CDR3 DNA sequence: TGCAGTGCTAGGGCCCTGGGTGCCCGGGTGGACACTGAAGCTTTCTTT.

This rearrangement joins TRBV20-1 to TRBJ1-1, with D uncertain. The V end lost 4 bases, the J end lost 4 bases, and 7 bases lay between the germline ends. The CDR3 is 11 amino acids. Per the germline V gene, CDR1 is DFQATT and CDR2 is SNEGSKA (reference sequence). Here the CDR3 reads CSATTVTEAFF. The CDR3 DNA follows: TGCAGTGCTACGACGGTCACTGAAGCTTTCTTT.

The chain couples TRBV12-3 or TRBV12-4 to TRBJ2-5, with D perhaps being TRBD1 or TRBD2 (6 bases each). Trimming cost V 8 bases and J 1 base, with 11 bases left between them. This CDR3 contains 13 residues. The chain's CDR3 is CASRRGRQETQYF. The DNA for the CDR3 is TGTGCCAGCCGACGGGGGCGCCAAGAGACCCAGTACTTC.

This clonotype was counted a few times. This sequence joins TRBV2 and TRBJ1-2; no clear D. The CDR3 has 14 residues. V lost 4 bases and J lost 4, with 13 bases in between. In germline, CDR1 is SNHLY, CDR2 FYNNEI. CDR3 amino acids: CASSGTPQIYGYTF. The CDR3 nucleotides are TGTGCCAGCAGTGGAACCCCCCAGATCTATGGCTACACCTTC.

The rearrangement uses TRBV5-8 and TRBJ1-5; possibly TRBD1 for D (5 bases). CDR3 length: 15 residues. The V gene's germline CDR1 is SGHTS and CDR2 YDEGEE. Deletions cut 5 bases from V and 6 bases from J, with 18 bases between. The CDR3 loop is CASSFGTQGSQPQHF. CDR3 DNA sequence: TGTGCCAGCAGTTTTGGGACCCAGGGATCTCAGCCCCAGCATTTT.

The gene calls are TRBV18 and TRBJ2-5; tentatively, D is TRBD2 (6 bases). V lost 3 bases and J 5 bases, leaving 13 bases between the germline ends. CDR3 length: 14 amino acids. Germline V gives CDR1 KGHSH, CDR2 LQKENI. CDR3 region: CASSPSGEGETQYF. CDR3 nucleotides: TGTGCCAGCTCACCCTCGGGAGAGGGGGAGACCCAGTACTTC.

This chain uses TRBV28 with TRBJ1-2; 8 nucleotides agree with TRBD1. The CDR3 has 14 amino acids. Trimming cost V 2 bases and J 4 bases; bases outside gene matches: 3. Germline V gene data show CDR1 as MDHEN and CDR2 as SYDVKM. CDR3 sequence: CASSLGGQVYGYTF. The CDR3 nucleotides read TGTGCCAGCAGTTTAGGGGGACAGGTCTATGGCTACACCTTC.

J is TRBJ2-5 and V is TRBV6-1; no clear D gene. Germline-derived CDR1 and CDR2 are MNHNS and SASEGT. Trimming pared 2 bases from V and 9 bases from J, leaving 13 bases between. The CDR3 covers 13 residues. This CDR3 is CASSESQETAQYF. The CDR3 bases are TGTGCCAGCAGTGAATCCCAAGAGACGGCCCAGTACTTC.

The chain links TRBV15 to TRBJ2-2, with 10 bases matching TRBD1. Germline CDR1 reads LNHNV; CDR2 reads YYDKDF (reference sequence). This CDR3 has 18 amino acids. V lost 0 bases and J lost 7; bases outside the gene matches: 11. DNA of the CDR3: TGTGCCACCAGCAGAGATTTGAGACAGGGGGCCGTATTCGGGGAGCTGTTTTTT. Translation: CATSRDLRQGAVFGELFF. Using reference TRBV15 and TRBJ2-2 for the parts outside the CDR3, the full variable domain is DAMVIQNPRYQVTQFGKPVTLSCSQTLNHNVMYWYQQKSSQAPKLLFHYYDKDFNNEADTPDNFQSRRPNTSFCFLDIRSPGLGDTAMYLCATSRDLRQGAVFGELFFGEGSRLTVL.

The chain is built from TRBV7-9 and TRBJ1-2; the D gene is possibly TRBD1 (6 bases). In germline, CDR1 is SEHNR, CDR2 FQNEAQ (reference sequence). This CDR3 has 12 amino acids. Trimming left V 5 bases short and J 5 bases short, with 9 bases between. The CDR3 nucleotides are TGTGCCAGCAGCCGCCAGGGGTATGGCTACACCTTC. Protein product: CASSRQGYGYTF.

V usage is TRBV6-5 and J usage is TRBJ2-7; the D is unclear. Deletions cut 0 bases from V and 2 bases from J, with 14 bases between. CDR1 is MNHEY, CDR2 SVGAGI, per germline. The CDR3 consists of 16 residues. The CDR3 DNA reads TGTGCCAGCAGTTACTCAATCACAGCTTTTCCCTACGAGCAGTACTTC. Amino acids: CASSYSITAFPYEQYF.

The J gene is TRBJ2-7, the V gene TRBV23-1; D remains ambiguous. TRBV23-1 is assigned to the ORF class and has an uncertain function. The CDR3 is 13 amino acids. With 2 bases removed from V and 7 bases from J, the gap between germline ends came to 12 bases. The CDR3 reads CASSQEDGQEQYF. CDR3 coding DNA: TGCGCCAGCAGTCAAGAGGACGGCCAAGAGCAGTACTTC.

The chain links TRBV28 to TRBJ2-7; D gene unclear. The germline CDR1 and CDR2 sequences are MDHEN and SYDVKM. Trimming cost V 5 bases and J 2 bases, with 4 bases left between them. The CDR3 extends over 11 amino acids. The DNA of the CDR3 is TGTGCCAGCAGTGATACCTACGAGCAGTACTTC. This translates into CASSDTYEQYF.

This clonotype appeared a few times. The CDR3: CAGSIAAHQPQHF. The CDR3 DNA sequence: TGTGCCGGCTCCATAGCAGCGCATCAGCCCCAGCATTTT. The V call is TRBV2, the J call TRBJ1-5, with D uncertain. CDR3 length equals 13 residues. Trimming stripped 11 bases from V and 5 bases from J, with 16 bases between. Per the germline V gene, CDR1 is SNHLY and CDR2 is FYNNEI.

The rearrangement links TRBV30 to TRBJ1-3; D unresolved. The length of the CDR3 is 12 residues. V lost 0 bases, J lost 3 bases, and 3 bases lay in between. Germline CDR1 reads GTSNPN; CDR2 reads SVGIG (reference sequence). For the CDR3, the DNA is TGTGCCTGGAGTGTGGGTGGAAACACCATATATTTT. Translating gives CAWSVGGNTIYF.

The chain recombines TRBV21-1 with TRBJ2-5; TRBD1 is the table's D call, not checked against the DNA. TRBV21-1 is described as a pseudogene. The CDR3 totals 17 residues. The CDR3 is CASSKRLIGGGQETQYF. DNA of the CDR3: TGTGCCAGCAGCAAAAGGTTGATAGGAGGGGGCCAAGAGACCCAGTACTTC.

The V and J genes are TRBV1 and TRBJ2-1; the table's D call TRBD2 went unverified against the DNA. TRBV1 corresponds to a pseudogene. The CDR3 runs to 20 residues. CDR3 region: CTSSQDVRGGPKSSYNEQFF. The CDR3 DNA follows: TGCACCAGCAGCCAAGACGTGCGGGGGGGCCCTAAGAGCTCCTACAATGAGCAGTTCTTC.

The chain uses TRBV28 and TRBJ2-7, with TRBD1 matching 7 bases. With V trimmed by 8 bases and J by 8 bases, 6 bases remained unmatched. CDR1 is MDHEN, CDR2 SYDVKM, per germline. The CDR3 length is 11 residues. The CDR3 spells CASSRQGQQYF. CDR3 in DNA: TGTGCCAGCTCTCGACAGGGCCAGCAGTACTTC.

The gene calls are TRBV9 and TRBJ2-1, with 9 nucleotides matching TRBD1. CDR1 and CDR2 from the germline V gene are SGDLS and YYNGEE. This CDR3 contains 16 residues. The J segment lost 6 bases and the V segment lost 0 bases, leaving 7 bases of the junction unmatched. The CDR3 loop reads CASSVAVTGGLNEQFF. Written as DNA, the CDR3 is TGTGCCAGCAGCGTAGCTGTGACAGGGGGACTCAATGAGCAGTTCTTC.

The chain uses TRBV28 and TRBJ2-5; 7 bases are shared with TRBD2. This CDR3 comprises 14 residues. Trimming removed 5 bases from V and 0 bases from J; junction bases left unmatched: 3. Germline V lookup: CDR1 MDHEN, CDR2 SYDVKM. For the CDR3, the DNA is TGTGCCAGCAGTGCACTAGCGTACCAAGAGACCCAGTACTTC. Protein sequence: CASSALAYQETQYF.

In this sample, this clonotype turned up a few times. V gene TRBV6-5 combines with J gene TRBJ2-1, with D perhaps TRBD1 or TRBD2 (5 bases each). Germline-derived CDR1 and CDR2 are MNHEY and SVGAGI. Trimming removed 0 bases at V and 1 base at J, with 13 bases between. The CDR3 extends over 17 amino acids. Here the CDR3 reads CASSYSRGTDSYNEQFF. The CDR3 region has the DNA TGTGCCAGCAGTTACTCCCGAGGGACGGATTCCTACAATGAGCAGTTCTTC.